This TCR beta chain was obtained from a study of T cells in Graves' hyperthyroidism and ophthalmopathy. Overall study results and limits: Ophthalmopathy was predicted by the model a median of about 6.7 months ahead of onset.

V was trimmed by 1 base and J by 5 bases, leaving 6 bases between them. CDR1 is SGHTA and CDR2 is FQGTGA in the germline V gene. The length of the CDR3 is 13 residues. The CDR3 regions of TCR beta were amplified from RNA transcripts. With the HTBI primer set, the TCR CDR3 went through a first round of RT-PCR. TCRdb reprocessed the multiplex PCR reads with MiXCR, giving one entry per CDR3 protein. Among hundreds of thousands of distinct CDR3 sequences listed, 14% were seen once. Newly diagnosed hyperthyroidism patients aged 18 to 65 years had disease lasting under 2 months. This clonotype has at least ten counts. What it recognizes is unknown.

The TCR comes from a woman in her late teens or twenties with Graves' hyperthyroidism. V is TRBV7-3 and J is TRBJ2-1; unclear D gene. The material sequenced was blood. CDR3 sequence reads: CASSLRADNEQFF. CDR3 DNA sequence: TGTGCCAGCAGCTTAAGAGCCGACAATGAGCAGTTCTTC.